This is a list of T cell receptor beta chains from one sample in a study of blood T cell repertoires in COVID-19. Some clones are missing from TCRdb's copy, which holds only in-frame ones; the method was immunoSEQ multiplex PCR. The data hold over 110,000 clones, with over 75% observed a single time. Sample: PBMCs or T cells enriched from blood (not recorded which). The source of these receptors is a man aged 50 to 60 in a cohort exposed to, infected with or recovered from COVID-19 (not recorded which). Both conserved end residues are part of each CDR3. D genes are given only for firm matches. Size is omitted from some rows. Given values are once, few, many or a class for expanded clones.

size | J | V | D | CDR3 | DNA
NA | TRBJ1-5 | TRBV18 | NA | CASSDSYQPQHF | TGTGCCAGCTCAGACTCGTATCAGCCCCAGCATTTT
NA | TRBJ2-7 | TRBV10-1 | TRBD1 | CASRKVRDDRGYEQYF | TGCGCCAGCAGGAAGGTACGGGACGACAGGGGCTACGAGCAGTACTTC
NA | TRBJ1-5 | TRBV20-1 | NA | CSASGAQGTYREPQHF | TGCAGTGCTAGTGGCGCACAGGGAACGTATAGGGAGCCCCAGCATTTT
NA | TRBJ2-3 | TRBV5-5 | NA | CASSLEAGLDTDTQYF | TGTGCCAGCAGCTTGGAGGCTGGGCTCGACACAGATACGCAGTATTTT
NA | TRBJ2-1 | TRBV10-2 | NA | CASKPPDNEQFF | TGCGCCAGCAAACCCCCGGACAATGAGCAGTTCTTC
NA | TRBJ1-2 | TRBV7-9 | NA | CASSLGPEGYGYTF | TGTGCCAGCAGCTTAGGCCCCGAGGGCTATGGCTACACCTTC
NA | TRBJ1-2 | TRBV15 | NA | CATSRGEGFWGYTF | TGTGCCACCAGCAGAGGGGAGGGGTTCTGGGGCTACACCTTC
NA | TRBJ2-5 | TRBV6-4 | NA | CASIQGLVQETQYF | TGTGCCAGCATTCAGGGGTTGGTTCAAGAGACCCAGTACTTC
few | TRBJ2-7 | TRBV10-3 | NA | CAIGGESYEQYF | TGTGCCATCGGCGGGGAATCCTACGAGCAGTACTTC
NA | TRBJ1-5 | TRBV5-1 | TRBD1 | CASSPGTANNQPQHF | TGCGCCAGCAGCCCCGGGACAGCGAACAATCAGCCCCAGCATTTT
NA | TRBJ2-3 | TRBV18 | TRBD1 | CASSPGQGTQYF | TGTGCCAGCTCACCCGGACAGGGGACGCAGTATTTT
NA | TRBJ2-3 | TRBV7-9 | TRBD1 | CASSLEGTGPDTQYF | TGTGCCAGCAGCTTAGAGGGGACAGGTCCAGATACGCAGTATTTT
NA | TRBJ1-5 | TRBV25-1 | NA | CASSTENQPQHF | TGTGCCAGCAGTACCGAGAATCAGCCCCAGCATTTT
once | TRBJ1-1 | TRBV6-5 | NA | CASSPRGEAFF | TGTGCCAGCAGTCCGCGGGGTGAAGCTTTCTTT
NA | TRBJ2-2 | TRBV6-2/TRBV6-3 | TRBD1 | CASSLNRGDTGELFF | TGTGCCAGCAGTCTAAACAGGGGAGACACCGGGGAGCTGTTTTTT
NA | TRBJ1-1 | TRBV6-5 | NA | CASQTTGNTEAFF | TGTGCCAGCCAAACAACAGGGAACACTGAAGCTTTCTTT
NA | TRBJ1-2 | TRBV3-1/TRBV3-2 | NA | CASSQEVGKIFYGYTF | TGTGCCAGCAGCCAAGAGGTCGGGAAGATATTTTATGGCTACACCTTC
few | TRBJ2-1 | TRBV3-1/TRBV3-2 | NA | CASSQGGGKQFF | TGTGCCAGCAGCCAAGGGGGCGGCAAGCAGTTCTTC
NA | TRBJ1-4 | TRBV2 | TRBD1 | CASRAGTGREKLFF | TGTGCCAGCAGGGCCGGGACAGGGAGGGAAAAACTGTTTTTT
NA | TRBJ1-5 | TRBV27 | NA | CASRSGVSTQPQHF | TGTGCCAGCAGGTCGGGTGTATCGACTCAGCCCCAGCATTTT
NA | TRBJ1-2 | TRBV27 | NA | CASSLGRGAVGYTF | TGTGCCAGCTCCCTGGGGAGGGGGGCGGTTGGCTACACCTTC
NA | TRBJ1-2 | TRBV24-1 | TRBD1 | CATSDWQGVAYGYTF | TGTGCCACCAGTGATTGGCAGGGGGTCGCCTATGGCTACACCTTC
few | TRBJ2-7 | TRBV19 | TRBD1 | CASSIKGALPYEQYF | TGTGCCAGTAGTATAAAGGGGGCGCTCCCCTACGAGCAGTACTTC
NA | TRBJ2-4 | TRBV27 | NA | CASSLGPKNIQYF | TGTGCCAGCAGTTTAGGGCCAAAAAACATTCAGTACTTC
NA | TRBJ1-2 | TRBV11-2 | NA | CASSVRADGYGYTF | TGTGCCAGCAGCGTGCGGGCAGATGGATATGGCTACACCTTC
few | TRBJ1-4 | TRBV19 | TRBD1 | CASSINGMQGAVKEKLFF | TGTGCCAGTAGTATTAACGGGATGCAGGGGGCGGTAAAGGAAAAACTGTTTTTT
NA | TRBJ2-5 | TRBV2 | NA | CASSVSSETQYF | TGTGCCAGCAGTGTCTCTTCAGAGACCCAGTACTTC
NA | TRBJ2-1 | TRBV18 | TRBD2 | CASSPPTSGYSYNEQFF | TGTGCCAGCTCACCACCGACTAGCGGGTACTCCTACAATGAGCAGTTCTTC
once | TRBJ2-3 | TRBV19 | TRBD2 | CASSILYSGGGADTQYF | TGTGCCAGTAGTATCCTCTATAGCGGGGGGGGTGCAGATACGCAGTATTTT
once | TRBJ1-1 | TRBV3-1/TRBV3-2 | TRBD1 | CASSQTGGIWAFF | TGTGCCAGCAGCCAAACAGGGGGGATATGGGCTTTCTTT
NA | TRBJ2-3 | TRBV18 | NA | CASSRQEASTDTQYF | TGTGCCAGCAGCCGACAGGAAGCTAGCACAGATACGCAGTATTTT
NA | TRBJ1-3 | TRBV18 | NA | CASSPGRPSSGNTIYF | TGTGCCAGCTCACCGGGGCGCCCGAGCTCTGGAAACACCATATATTTT
NA | TRBJ1-3 | TRBV29-1 | NA | CSVEAAGNTIYF | TGCAGCGTTGAAGCGGCTGGAAACACCATATATTTT
NA | TRBJ1-2 | TRBV5-1 | NA | CASSLDRVSSYTF | TGCGCCAGCAGCTTGGATCGGGTTTCGAGCTACACCTTC
NA | TRBJ1-4 | TRBV5-1 | TRBD1 | CASSSGTGGDEKLFF | TGCGCCAGCAGTTCCGGGACAGGGGGCGATGAAAAACTGTTTTTT
once | TRBJ1-1 | TRBV11-2 | TRBD1 | CASSLDRVMNTEAFF | TGTGCCAGCAGCCTAGACAGGGTCATGAACACTGAAGCTTTCTTT
NA | TRBJ2-1 | TRBV11-1 | NA | CASSSNDRSSYNEQFF | TGTGCCAGCAGTTCGAACGACAGGAGCTCCTACAATGAGCAGTTCTTC
NA | TRBJ1-1 | TRBV14 | NA | CASSQDNSGYTEAFF | TGTGCCAGCAGCCAAGATAATTCAGGGTACACTGAAGCTTTCTTT
NA | TRBJ1-1 | TRBV5-1 | TRBD1 | CASSLGQGGTTEAFF | TGCGCCAGCAGCCTGGGACAGGGGGGAACCACTGAAGCTTTCTTT
NA | TRBJ2-6 | TRBV5-5 | NA | CASSRGEVFSGANVLTF | TGTGCCAGCTCTCGCGGCGAAGTCTTCTCTGGGGCCAACGTCCTGACTTTC
NA | TRBJ1-1 | TRBV25-1 | NA | CASSGDSTNTEAFF | TGTGCCAGCAGTGGAGACAGCACGAACACTGAAGCTTTCTTT
NA | TRBJ1-2 | TRBV6-5 | NA | CASSQPAGHGYTF | TGTGCCAGCAGCCAACCCGCAGGGCATGGCTACACCTTC
NA | TRBJ2-7 | TRBV15 | NA | CATSRGKAPYEQYF | TGTGCCACCAGCAGAGGAAAAGCCCCCTACGAGCAGTACTTC
NA | TRBJ2-1 | TRBV9 | TRBD1 | CASSVGTGVNEQFF | TGTGCCAGCAGCGTCGGGACAGGGGTCAATGAGCAGTTCTTC
NA | TRBJ1-1 | TRBV9 | NA | CASSHYGGENTEAFF | TGTGCCAGCAGCCATTATGGGGGGGAGAACACTGAAGCTTTCTTT
NA | TRBJ1-5 | TRBV5-1 | TRBD1 | CASSVDRDQPQHF | TGCGCCAGCAGCGTTGACAGGGATCAGCCCCAGCATTTT
NA | TRBJ2-7 | TRBV30 | TRBD1 | CAWSAGGEQYF | TGTGCCTGGAGTGCAGGGGGCGAGCAGTACTTC
NA | TRBJ1-2 | TRBV5-1 | TRBD1 | CASTGQGFSYGYTF | TGCGCCAGCACAGGACAGGGGTTTTCCTATGGCTACACCTTC
NA | TRBJ2-7 | TRBV7-2 | TRBD2 | CASSLGAGGGTQIYEQYF | TGTGCCAGCAGCTTAGGTGCGGGCGGGGGGACCCAGATTTACGAGCAGTACTTC
NA | TRBJ1-2 | TRBV3-1/TRBV3-2 | TRBD1 | CASSQRQGNGYTF | TGTGCCAGCAGCCAAAGACAGGGTAATGGCTACACCTTC
NA | TRBJ2-6 | TRBV6-5 | TRBD1 | CASSSTGVTGANVLTF | TGTGCCAGCAGTTCAACAGGGGTAACTGGGGCCAACGTCCTGACTTTC
NA | TRBJ1-2 | TRBV5-6 | NA | CASSPQSEGVLYGYTF | TGTGCCAGCAGCCCCCAGTCGGAAGGGGTACTCTATGGCTACACCTTC
NA | TRBJ1-4 | TRBV28 | TRBD1 | CASSSPGGSYEKLFF | TGTGCCAGCAGTTCCCCAGGGGGTTCATATGAAAAACTGTTTTTT
NA | TRBJ2-3 | TRBV19 | NA | CASSSLGYYGTDTQYF | TGTGCCAGTAGTTCCCTAGGCTATTACGGCACAGATACGCAGTATTTT
few | TRBJ2-7 | TRBV27 | NA | CASSSTGYEQYF | TGTGCCAGCAGTTCGACGGGCTACGAGCAGTACTTC